The rows below give T cell receptor beta chains drawn from one sample of a study of shared clonotypes between healthy human individuals. This table comes from immunoSEQ multiplex PCR, and its TCRdb copy is limited to in-frame clones, with some not included. In the table there are some 2,500,000 clones, more than 85% of which are singletons. Sequenced: naive CD4+ T cells from PBMCs. These receptors were obtained from a man aged 18 to 30 in good health. Some clones in this sample may be carry-over from other donors' samples. Each CDR3 is given with its conserved first and last residue. D genes are given only for firm matches. Clone size is given for some rows only: seen once, a few or many times, or a class if the clone is expanded.

V gene,J gene,clone size,D gene,CDR3 protein,CDR3 DNA
TRBV21-1,TRBJ2-5,NA,NA,CASSKEAGQETQYF,TGTGCCAGCAGCAAAGAGGCAGGTCAAGAGACCCAGTACTTC
TRBV2,TRBJ2-5,NA,TRBD1,CASSQMTGDQETQYF,TGTGCCAGCAGCCAAATGACAGGGGATCAAGAGACCCAGTACTTC
TRBV28,TRBJ1-1,NA,NA,CASTLSIRRWNTEAFF,TGTGCCAGCACCTTATCCATAAGACGGTGGAACACTGAAGCTTTCTTT
TRBV4-2,TRBJ1-5,NA,NA,CASSQGRNQPQHF,TGTGCCAGCAGCCAAGGACGCAATCAGCCCCAGCATTTT
TRBV6-1,TRBJ2-1,NA,NA,CASSEDWSSRGNEQFF,TGTGCCAGCAGTGAAGACTGGTCTAGTCGAGGCAATGAGCAGTTCTTC
TRBV6-5,TRBJ1-1,NA,NA,CASSYTIMNTEAFF,TGTGCCAGCAGTTATACAATTATGAACACTGAAGCTTTCTTT
TRBV2,TRBJ2-4,NA,TRBD2,CASSVASGSWQYF,TGTGCCAGCAGTGTGGCTAGCGGGTCTTGGCAGTACTTC
TRBV7-9,TRBJ1-3,NA,NA,CASSFGTGNTIYF,TGTGCCAGCAGCTTCGGGACTGGAAACACCATATATTTT
TRBV7-6,TRBJ2-7,once,TRBD1,CASSPRTGTYEQYF,TGTGCCAGCAGCCCCCGGACAGGGACCTACGAGCAGTACTTC
TRBV5-1,TRBJ2-2,NA,TRBD1,CASRSRQGSTGELFF,TGCGCCAGCAGATCGAGACAGGGTTCCACCGGGGAGCTGTTTTTT
TRBV28,TRBJ1-1,NA,TRBD1,CASSEGTGKTEAFF,TGTGCCAGCAGTGAAGGGACAGGGAAGACTGAAGCTTTCTTT
TRBV5-1,TRBJ2-3,NA,NA,CASSFRITDTQYF,TGCGCCAGCAGCTTCCGGATCACAGATACGCAGTATTTT
TRBV15,TRBJ2-3,NA,TRBD2,CATSRGGTTPRVQYF,TGTGCCACCAGCAGAGGTGGGACTACCCCTCGGGTGCAGTATTTT
TRBV10-2,TRBJ2-7,NA,TRBD1,CASSEGDRGLVYEQYF,TGCGCCAGCAGTGAGGGAGACAGGGGGCTTGTCTACGAGCAGTACTTC
TRBV4-1,TRBJ2-3,NA,NA,CASSQGVVDTQYF,TGCGCCAGCAGCCAAGGTGTGGTGGATACGCAGTATTTT
TRBV5-1,TRBJ1-1,NA,NA,CASSLVGYTEAFF,TGCGCCAGCAGCTTGGTTGGGTACACTGAAGCTTTCTTT
TRBV18,TRBJ2-1,NA,TRBD1,CASSLSLGTGYNEQFF,TGTGCCAGCTCACTTTCCCTTGGGACAGGATACAATGAGCAGTTCTTC
TRBV5-1,TRBJ2-7,NA,NA,CASRFGTLSYEQYF,TGCGCCAGCAGGTTCGGGACACTGTCCTACGAGCAGTACTTC
TRBV14,TRBJ1-3,few,NA,CASSQGLISGNTIYF,TGTGCCAGCAGCCAAGGACTGATCTCTGGAAACACCATATATTTT
TRBV28,TRBJ2-7,NA,TRBD2,CASSTGGTSGYYEQYF,TGTGCCAGCAGTACAGGCGGTACTAGCGGATACTACGAGCAGTACTTC
TRBV7-2,TRBJ1-1,NA,NA,CASSLAGTRGNTEAFF,TGTGCCAGCAGCTTAGCAGGGACTCGGGGGAACACTGAAGCTTTCTTT
TRBV19,TRBJ1-1,once,NA,CASKGRGTAAEAFF,TGTGCCAGTAAGGGGAGGGGCACGGCGGCTGAAGCTTTCTTT